Listed below are T cell receptor beta chains from one sample, sequenced in a study of shared clonotypes between healthy human individuals. The protocol was immunoSEQ multiplex PCR, while the TCRdb copy is restricted to in-frame clones and leaves out a portion. The table includes about half a million clones, 65% to 80% detected once. Specimen: PBMCs. The receptors here all came from a woman in her forties in good health. Some clones in this sample may be carry-over from other donors' samples. The CDR3 runs from the conserved cysteine through the conserved F or W. The order of the fields is J gene, D gene, clone size, V gene, CDR3 protein, CDR3 DNA. D genes are given only for firm matches. Rows give clone size only sometimes, using once, few, many, or a class for an expanded clone.

>TRBJ2-7|TRBD2|-|TRBV27
CASSSRLAGIEQYF
TGTGCCAGCAGTTCCCGACTAGCGGGAATCGAGCAGTACTTC
>TRBJ2-2|-|-|TRBV19
CASSHSWELFF
TGTGCCAGTAGCCACAGTTGGGAGCTGTTTTTT
>TRBJ2-5|-|-|TRBV11-2
CASSPLRETQYF
TGTGCCAGCAGCCCACTCAGGGAGACCCAGTACTTC
>TRBJ1-1|-|-|TRBV5-1
CASSLTGTNTEAFF
TGCGCCAGCAGCTTGACAGGGACGAACACTGAAGCTTTCTTT
>TRBJ2-7|-|-|TRBV28
CASGIGVAYEQYF
TGTGCCAGCGGGATCGGGGTGGCCTACGAGCAGTACTTC
>TRBJ2-7|-|few|TRBV29-1
CSVRDHYEQYF
TGCAGCGTACGGGACCATTACGAGCAGTACTTC
>TRBJ2-3|-|-|TRBV5-8
CASSLGLVEPTDTQYF
TGTGCCAGCAGCTTGGGTCTAGTAGAACCCACAGATACGCAGTATTTT
>TRBJ2-5|TRBD2|many|TRBV19
CASSLRGTSGRGETQYF
TGTGCCAGTAGTCTCCGTGGGACTAGCGGGAGAGGAGAGACCCAGTACTTC
>TRBJ2-1|TRBD1|many|TRBV25-1
CASSPLQGVGDNEQFF
TGTGCCAGCAGTCCGCTACAGGGGGTTGGCGACAATGAGCAGTTCTTC
>TRBJ1-2|TRBD1|-|TRBV18
CASSPTGEMIYGYTF
TGTGCCAGCTCACCGACAGGGGAGATGATCTATGGCTACACCTTC
>TRBJ1-1|-|-|TRBV14
CASSYTGNTEAFF
TGTGCCAGCAGCTATACGGGCAACACTGAAGCTTTCTTT
>TRBJ2-7|TRBD2|-|TRBV19
CAREGGTYEQYF
TGTGCCCGGGAGGGGGGAACCTACGAGCAGTACTTC
>TRBJ1-1|-|-|TRBV19
CASAPNRAGTEAFF
TGTGCCAGTGCCCCGAACAGGGCCGGCACTGAAGCTTTCTTT
>TRBJ2-3|-|-|TRBV9
CASSVETDTQYF
TGTGCCAGCAGCGTAGAAACAGATACGCAGTATTTT
>TRBJ2-5|-|few|TRBV2
CASSGTGSPETQYF
TGTGCCAGCAGTGGAACGGGGAGTCCGGAGACCCAGTACTTC
>TRBJ2-5|-|few|TRBV6-1
CASSEGSWETQYF
TGTGCCAGCAGTGAAGGGAGTTGGGAGACCCAGTACTTC
>TRBJ1-1|TRBD1|-|TRBV11-2
CASSFTGGTTEAFF
TGTGCCAGCAGCTTCACAGGGGGGACGACTGAAGCTTTCTTT
>TRBJ2-7|-|-|TRBV30
CAWRDNYEQYF
TGTGCCTGGAGGGACAACTACGAGCAGTACTTC
>TRBJ2-5|TRBD2|-|TRBV25-1
CASSAKIAGGRETQYF
TGTGCCAGCAGTGCTAAGATAGCGGGAGGCCGAGAGACCCAGTACTTC
>TRBJ1-1|TRBD1|-|TRBV5-1
CASSPRTGGVNTEAFF
TGCGCCAGCAGCCCCCGTACAGGGGGGGTGAACACTGAAGCTTTCTTT
>TRBJ2-3|TRBD2|-|TRBV18
CASSLLAGGPSTDTQYF
TGTGCCAGCTCACTTCTAGCGGGAGGGCCTAGCACAGATACGCAGTATTTT
>TRBJ1-1|-|-|TRBV19
CASSIERSKAFF
TGTGCCAGTAGTATAGAACGGAGCAAAGCTTTCTTT
>TRBJ1-1|-|-|TRBV6-5
CASSYSTRANTEAFF
TGTGCCAGCAGTTACTCGACCAGGGCGAACACTGAAGCTTTCTTT
>TRBJ2-1|-|once|TRBV29-1
CSTWSGNEQFF
TGCAGCACATGGAGTGGCAATGAGCAGTTCTTC
>TRBJ1-2|-|few|TRBV30
CAWTREINGYTF
TGTGCCTGGACGCGAGAGATCAATGGCTACACCTTC
>TRBJ2-2|TRBD1|-|TRBV6-5
CASSRDRNTGELFF
TGTGCCAGCAGCCGGGACAGAAACACCGGGGAGCTGTTTTTT
>TRBJ2-3|-|-|TRBV7-9
CASSNMGGFRTDTQYF
TGTGCCAGCAGCAATATGGGCGGGTTCCGCACAGATACGCAGTATTTT
>TRBJ2-3|-|-|TRBV28
CASSLGPSEISTDTQYF
TGTGCCAGCAGTTTAGGCCCTAGCGAGATAAGCACAGATACGCAGTATTTT
>TRBJ2-5|-|-|TRBV7-2
CASSFGRAQETQYF
TGTGCCAGCAGCTTTGGACGGGCACAAGAGACCCAGTACTTC
>TRBJ1-5|TRBD1|-|TRBV28
CASRGQGGQPQHF
TGTGCCAGCAGAGGACAGGGGGGTCAGCCCCAGCATTTT
>TRBJ2-2|-|few|TRBV5-1
CASSPGTAGTGELFF
TGCGCCAGCAGCCCCGGGACAGCGGGCACCGGGGAGCTGTTTTTT
>TRBJ1-5|-|-|TRBV29-1
CSVQEGPGQPQHF
TGCAGCGTCCAGGAGGGGCCAGGGCAGCCCCAGCATTTT